This TCR beta chain was captured by sequencing in a study of T cell responses to AZD1222 COVID-19 vaccine. Study-wide points: Compared with day 0, the breadth and depth of the Spike-specific TCR repertoire rose significantly after two doses of AZD1222. Seropositive at baseline were only a handful of AZD1222 recipients.

As concerns this clone: Its antigen is unknown.

Method: immunoSEQ multiplex PCR; TCRdb's copy keeps in-frame clones and lacks some. The repertoire holds more than 150,000 clones, with roughly nine tenths as singletons. The germline CDR1 and CDR2 sequences are MGHDK and SYGVNS. Unmatched junction bases numbered 10, after V lost 4 bases and J lost 8 bases. The CDR3 sequence is 14 residues long. The J gene is TRBJ1-2, the V gene TRBV25-1; 7 nucleotides match TRBD1. Here the sequenced sample was peripheral blood, taken after recovery from COVID-19. The TCR was taken from an adult who had recovered from COVID-19. DNA for the CDR3: TGTGCCAGCAGTGCACAGGGGCCCCCCCAGGGCTACACCTTC. Translation: CASSAQGPPQGYTF.